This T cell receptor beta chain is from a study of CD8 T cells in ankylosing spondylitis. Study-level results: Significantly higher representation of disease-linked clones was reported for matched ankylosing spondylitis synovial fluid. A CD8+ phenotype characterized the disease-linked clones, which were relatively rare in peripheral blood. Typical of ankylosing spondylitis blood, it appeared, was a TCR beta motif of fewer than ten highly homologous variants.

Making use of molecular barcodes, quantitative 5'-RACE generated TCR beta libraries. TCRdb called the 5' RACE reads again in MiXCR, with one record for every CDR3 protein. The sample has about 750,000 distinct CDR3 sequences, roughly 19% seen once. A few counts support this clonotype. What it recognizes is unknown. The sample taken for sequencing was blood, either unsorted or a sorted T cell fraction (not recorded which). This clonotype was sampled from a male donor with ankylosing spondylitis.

DNA of the CDR3: TGTGCCAGCAGTATTGGGGGAACCCTCTCTGGAAACACCATATATTTT. This codes for CASSIGGTLSGNTIYF. The chain links TRBV6-1 to TRBJ1-3, with D tentatively TRBD1 (5 bases). The V and J ends lost 5 bases and 0 bases respectively, with 14 bases between them. CDR1 and CDR2 (germline): MNHNS, SASEGT. This CDR3 spans 16 amino acids.